The next 27 T cell receptor beta chains were all read from a single sample in a study of T cell responses to AZD1222 COVID-19 vaccine. Libraries were prepared by immunoSEQ multiplex PCR; TCRdb keeps only in-frame clonotypes and omits some of them. The sample lists 120,000 or so clones, over 85% occurring once. The material was peripheral blood, obtained 28 days after the second AZD1222 dose. The receptor set was obtained from an adult who received the AZD1222 COVID-19 vaccine.

V is TRBV5-1 and J is TRBJ1-1; TRBD1 is a possible D gene (5 bases). The germline gives CDR1 SGHRS, CDR2 YFSETQ. V was clipped by 0 bases and J by 1 base, with 7 bases between them. The CDR3 is 14 residues long. The CDR3 DNA sequence: TGCGCCAGCAGCTTGGAGGGGCCGAACACTGAAGCTTTCTTT. It is translated as CASSLEGPNTEAFF. Full variable domain (outside the CDR3, taken from reference TRBV5-1 and TRBJ1-1): KAGVTQTPRYLIKTRGQQVTLSCSPISGHRSVSWYQQTPGQGLQFLFEYFSETQRNKGNFPGRFSGRQFSNSRSEMNVSTLELGDSALYLCASSLEGPNTEAFFGQGTRLTVV.

Only one count was recorded for this clone. The chain uses TRBV5-1 and TRBJ1-2; 9 nucleotides agree with TRBD1. The J segment lost 6 bases and the V segment lost 4 bases, leaving 7 bases of the junction unmatched. The V gene's germline CDR1 is SGHRS and CDR2 YFSETQ. The CDR3 runs 14 residues. The CDR3 nucleotides are TGCGCCAGCAGCCGGTCGGACAGGGGCAATGGCTACACCTTC. Translating it yields CASSRSDRGNGYTF.

This sequence joins TRBV7-6 and TRBJ1-2, with D uncertain. The CDR3 is 13 residues long. V lost 3 bases, J lost 6 bases, and 11 bases lay in between. Germline V CDR1 and CDR2: SGHVS, FNYEAQ. CDR3 sequence: CASSFGPVDGYTF. The CDR3 region has the DNA TGTGCCAGCAGCTTTGGTCCAGTCGATGGCTACACCTTC.

The chain carries TRBV5-8 and TRBJ1-5; 7 nucleotides match TRBD1. There are 14 residues in the CDR3. Germline V lookup: CDR1 SGHTS, CDR2 YDEGEE. V shed 3 bases and J 4 bases; nucleotides not matched to a gene: 4. CDR3 loop: CASSWSGGNQPQHF. CDR3 nucleotide sequence: TGTGCCAGCAGCTGGTCAGGGGGAAATCAGCCCCAGCATTTT.

The V and J genes are TRBV18 and TRBJ1-3; D not resolved. This CDR3 has 16 amino acids. From germline, CDR1 is KGHSH and CDR2 LQKENI. Trimming removed 4 bases from V and 0 bases from J, with 13 bases in between. CDR3 in amino acids: CASSLTSDTSGNTIYF. The CDR3 bases are TGTGCCAGCTCACTGACTAGTGATACCTCTGGAAACACCATATATTTT. Full variable domain (missing parts from reference TRBV18 and TRBJ1-3): NAGVMQNPRHLVRRRGQEARLRCSPMKGHSHVYWYRQLPEEGLKFMVYLQKENIIDESGMPKERFSAEFPKEGPSILRIQQVVRGDSAAYFCASSLTSDTSGNTIYFGEGSWLTVV.

This chain joins TRBV4-1 and TRBJ2-1; D call uncertain. Per germline, CDR1 MGHRA and CDR2 YSYEKL. V was pared by 4 bases and J by 6 bases, with 16 bases between. The CDR3 extends over 15 amino acids. The CDR3 region is CASSPTHQGLNEQFF. The CDR3 DNA reads TGCGCCAGCAGCCCTACACACCAAGGGCTCAATGAGCAGTTCTTC.

J is TRBJ1-5 and V is TRBV4-3; D remains unclear. The CDR3 has 17 residues. Germline V CDR1 and CDR2: LGHNA, YSLEER. The V end lost 7 bases, the J end lost 0 bases, and 19 bases lay between the germline ends. The CDR3 sequence is CASNARLAGYSNQPQHF. The DNA for the CDR3 is TGCGCCAGCAACGCACGCTTGGCAGGTTATAGCAATCAGCCCCAGCATTTT.

The chain joins TRBV9 to TRBJ2-7; D is undetermined. Germline V lookup: CDR1 SGDLS, CDR2 YYNGEE. The V and J ends lost 3 bases and 0 bases respectively, with 22 bases between them. The CDR3 is made up of 18 amino acids. CDR3 sequence: CASSAFSPASSSSYEQYF. CDR3 coding DNA: TGTGCCAGCAGCGCCTTTAGCCCGGCCAGTTCTAGCTCCTACGAGCAGTACTTC.

The genes are TRBV30 and TRBJ1-5, with TRBD1 as a possible D gene (6 bases). This CDR3 contains 13 residues. CDR1 and CDR2 (germline): GTSNPN, SVGIG (reference sequence). V was cut by 2 bases and J by 4 bases, with 9 bases left in between. In DNA form, the CDR3 reads TGTGCCTGGAGTAATAGGGGGAATCAGCCCCAGCATTTT. Its translation: CAWSNRGNQPQHF.

This clone qualifies as medium-sized. Germline and junction disagree at one end, which may indicate a read error. The DNA for the CDR3 is TGTGCCAGCAGTTTGGGAGCGACACCGACTTTT. The encoded protein is CASSLGATPTF. This chain uses TRBV12-3 or TRBV12-4 with TRBJ1-4; unclear D gene. This CDR3 has 11 residues.

This chain connects TRBV5-4 to TRBJ1-6; D is unclear. From germline, CDR1 is SGHNT and CDR2 YYREEE (reference sequence). V was cut by 4 bases and J by 0 bases, with 8 bases left in between. The length of the CDR3 is 15 residues. The CDR3 bases are TGTGCCAGCAGCCCCCGGCCCTCCTATAATTCACCCCTCCACTTT. Protein: CASSPRPSYNSPLHF.

This clone occurred a few times. The rearrangement uses TRBV18 and TRBJ1-1; D remains ambiguous. The CDR3 consists of 16 residues. Germline CDR1 and CDR2: KGHSH and LQKENI. Trimming stripped 3 bases from V and 1 base from J, with 15 bases between. CDR3 bases: TGTGCCAGCTCACCTTCCCTTAGAGTGGGGAACACTGAAGCTTTCTTT. It is translated as CASSPSLRVGNTEAFF. Looking up the rest from reference TRBV18 and TRBJ1-1 gives the full variable domain: NAGVMQNPRHLVRRRGQEARLRCSPMKGHSHVYWYRQLPEEGLKFMVYLQKENIIDESGMPKERFSAEFPKEGPSILRIQQVVRGDSAAYFCASSPSLRVGNTEAFFGQGTRLTVV.

This chain connects TRBV4-2 to TRBJ2-2; 10 nucleotides match TRBD2. Germline V gives CDR1 LGHNA, CDR2 YNFKEQ. V lost 7 bases, J lost 1 base, and 3 bases stayed unmatched. This CDR3 has 15 amino acids. CDR3 coding DNA: TGTGCCAGCAACCGGACTAGCGGGAACACCGGGGAGCTGTTTTTT. Translating it yields CASNRTSGNTGELFF.

The rearrangement links TRBV5-4 to TRBJ2-7, with 10 bases lining up with TRBD1. Per germline, CDR1 SGHNT and CDR2 YYREEE (reference sequence). The CDR3 runs to 15 residues. Germline trimming cut 4 bases from V and 2 bases from J; bases unmatched to any gene: 6. The CDR3 spells CASSPQGTGAYEQYF. CDR3 nucleotides: TGTGCCAGCAGCCCGCAGGGGACAGGGGCCTACGAGCAGTACTTC.

Turning to this clone: The junction and the germline gene differ at one end; a read error may be behind it. V usage is TRBV18 and J usage is TRBJ1-4; D gene ambiguous. CDR1 is KGHSH and CDR2 is LQKENI in the germline V gene. The CDR3 spans 15 residues. Written as DNA, the CDR3 is TGTGCCAGCTCACAGAACGCCGGGTTCCCTGAACAACTGTTTTTT. This codes for CASSQNAGFPEQLFF.

The chain carries TRBV5-1 and TRBJ1-4; tentative D call: TRBD1 (6 bases). This CDR3 is 14 amino acids long. V gave up 2 bases and J gave up 10 bases, with 15 bases separating them. In germline, CDR1 is SGHRS, CDR2 YFSETQ. The CDR3 loop is CASSFEGGAGKLFF. The CDR3 DNA reads TGCGCCAGCAGCTTTGAGGGGGGCGCGGGAAAACTGTTTTTT.

The CDR3 nucleotides read TGTGCCAGCAGCTTAGAGACGAGAACTAATGAAAAACTGTTTTTT. Protein: CASSLETRTNEKLFF. This chain uses TRBV7-9 with TRBJ1-4, with D hard to call. V was trimmed by 1 base and J by 1 base, leaving 7 bases between them. The germline gives CDR1 SEHNR, CDR2 FQNEAQ (reference sequence). The CDR3 has 15 residues.

The J gene is TRBJ2-3, the V gene TRBV6-5; TRBD1 might be the D (5 bases). There are 13 residues in the CDR3. CDR1 and CDR2 from the germline V gene are MNHEY and SVGAGI. Trimming pared 9 bases from V and 3 bases from J, leaving 13 bases between. CDR3 in amino acids: CASTSAGTDTQYF. CDR3 in DNA: TGTGCCAGTACGTCGGCAGGGACAGATACGCAGTATTTT.

The J gene is TRBJ1-2, the V gene TRBV4-3; TRBD1 matches 8 bases. Per the germline V gene, CDR1 is LGHNA and CDR2 is YSLEER. J lost 4 bases, V lost 4 bases, and 5 bases had no gene match. This CDR3 has 14 amino acids. Written as DNA, the CDR3 is TGCGCCAGCAGCCCGGAACAGGGGGGCTATGGCTACACCTTC. Translating it yields CASSPEQGGYGYTF.

The chain combines TRBV3-1 (or the pseudogene TRBV3-2) with TRBJ1-1, with 9 nucleotides matching TRBD1. The V gene end was trimmed by 0 bases and the J gene end by 7 bases; junction bases not matched to a gene: 6. The CDR3 totals 15 residues. CDR1 and CDR2 (germline): LGHDT, YNNKEL (reference sequence). CDR3 sequence reads: CASSQEGQGIGEAFF. CDR3 DNA: TGTGCCAGCAGCCAAGAGGGACAGGGTATTGGTGAAGCTTTCTTT.

This clone was observed once. The chain employs TRBV12-3 or TRBV12-4 and TRBJ2-5; D is ambiguous. The length of the CDR3 is 13 residues. Trimming took off 8 bases at V and 0 bases at J, with 10 bases between the two ends. CDR3 protein: CASVLGYQETQYF. CDR3 nucleotides: TGTGCCAGCGTTTTAGGGTACCAAGAGACCCAGTACTTC.

This chain uses TRBV6-5 with TRBJ1-2, with D uncertain. Germline V gives CDR1 MNHEY, CDR2 SVGAGI. Deletions cut 0 bases from V and 3 bases from J, with 14 bases between. The CDR3 totals 16 residues. The CDR3 region is CASSYSRPGGYYGYTF. The CDR3 DNA reads as TGTGCCAGCAGTTACTCGAGACCGGGAGGATACTATGGCTACACCTTC.

This clone was recorded a few times. V usage is TRBV2 and J usage is TRBJ2-3, with a weak D call TRBD2 (6 bases). Germline values: CDR1 SNHLY, CDR2 FYNNEI. The CDR3 has 15 residues. Between the trimmed V and J ends, which lost 7 bases and 6 bases, there was a span of 20 bases. The CDR3 loop is CASTPGTQPTDTQYF. CDR3 DNA sequence: TGTGCCAGCACCCCCGGGACTCAACCGACGGATACGCAGTATTTT.

In DNA form, the CDR3 reads TGTGCCAGCAGCCCCCATGGGACAGGGCTTCTCGAGCAGTACTTC. Protein product: CASSPHGTGLLEQYF. The chain recombines TRBV25-1 with TRBJ2-7; TRBD1 matches at 9 bases. This CDR3 contains 15 residues. With 6 bases clipped from V and 6 bases from J, the junction kept 12 bases outside the gene matches. Germline V gene lookup returns CDR1 MGHDK and CDR2 SYGVNS.

The V call is TRBV7-2, the J call TRBJ1-3; 7 bases are shared with TRBD1. CDR1 SGHTA and CDR2 FQGNSA come from the germline V gene. Losses at the gene ends were 2 bases for V and 3 bases for J; bases not matched to a gene: 1. The CDR3 spans 14 residues. The CDR3 region is CASSLRDSGNTIYF. The DNA for the CDR3 is TGTGCCAGCAGCTTACGGGACAGTGGAAACACCATATATTTT.

The rearrangement joins TRBV7-8 to TRBJ2-2, with a tentative D call TRBD2 (6 bases). Trimming cost V 5 bases and J 3 bases, with 22 bases left between them. This CDR3 is built from 18 residues. The V gene's germline CDR1 is SGHVS and CDR2 FQNEAQ. The CDR3 loop reads CASSHYSGGREYTGELFF. The CDR3 region has the DNA TGTGCCAGCAGCCACTATTCGGGCGGCCGGGAGTACACCGGGGAGCTGTTTTTT.

CDR3 nucleotides: TGTGCCAGCAGTGAAGCGCTTCGGCCAGGTGGCAATTCACCCCTCCACTTT. Its translation is CASSEALRPGGNSPLHF. This chain joins TRBV2 and TRBJ1-6, with D uncertain. Trimming took off 0 bases at V and 7 bases at J, with 16 bases between the two ends. CDR3 length equals 17 residues. The V gene's germline CDR1 is SNHLY and CDR2 FYNNEI. Together with reference TRBV2 and TRBJ1-6, the CDR3 gives the full variable domain: EPEVTQTPSHQVTQMGQEVILRCVPISNHLYFYWYRQILGQKVEFLVSFYNNEISEKSEIFDDQFSVERPDGSNFTLKIRSTKLEDSAMYFCASSEALRPGGNSPLHFGNGTRLTVT.